The next 9 T cell receptor beta chains were all read from a single sample in a study of blood T cell repertoires in COVID-19. Profiled with immunoSEQ multiplex PCR; TCRdb holds only in-frame clones, not every one. The data contain 350,000 to 400,000 clones, over 75% of them seen just once; the ten biggest clones take up over 0.9%. The sample comprised PBMCs or T cells enriched from blood (not recorded which). All receptors come from a woman aged 25 to 39 with acute COVID-19.

The chain links TRBV18 to TRBJ1-6; 7 positions match TRBD1. V lost 4 bases to trimming and J lost 8 bases; unmatched junction nucleotides: 2. The CDR3 loop spans 13 amino acids. Germline-derived CDR1 and CDR2 are KGHSH and LQKENI. CDR3 nucleotide sequence: TGTGCCAGCTCACTCGACAGGGATTCACCCCTCCACTTT. It encodes CASSLDRDSPLHF. Looking up the rest from reference TRBV18 and TRBJ1-6 gives the full variable domain: NAGVMQNPRHLVRRRGQEARLRCSPMKGHSHVYWYRQLPEEGLKFMVYLQKENIIDESGMPKERFSAEFPKEGPSILRIQQVVRGDSAAYFCASSLDRDSPLHFGNGTRLTVT.

In this sample, this clone turned up a few times. The rearrangement uses TRBV3-1 (or the pseudogene TRBV3-2) and TRBJ1-4, with D possibly matching TRBD1 (6 bases). The V gene's germline CDR1 is LGHDT and CDR2 YNNKEL (reference sequence). Trimming took 5 bases from V and 2 from J, leaving 9 bases between them. The CDR3 has 14 residues. CDR3 sequence: CASSFRGTNEKLFF. Here the CDR3 DNA reads TGTGCCAGCAGCTTCAGGGGCACTAATGAAAAACTGTTTTTT.

This chain connects TRBV15 to TRBJ2-1, with D perhaps matching TRBD2 (6 bases). The germline CDR1 and CDR2 sequences are LNHNV and YYDKDF (reference sequence). The V end lost 0 bases, the J end lost 8 bases, and 17 bases lay between the germline ends. CDR3 length equals 16 residues. The CDR3 DNA is TGTGCCACCAGCAGAGATCGCGGGATCGGAATGCATGAGCAGTTCTTC. It codes for CATSRDRGIGMHEQFF.

Only one count was recorded for this clone. The rearrangement links TRBV10-3 to TRBJ2-2; 11 nucleotides agree with TRBD2. Looked up from germline, CDR1 is ENHRY and CDR2 is SYGVKD. The CDR3 covers 17 residues. V shed 8 bases and J 7 bases; nucleotides not matched to a gene: 15. The CDR3 nucleotides read TGTGCCATCTCTAAAGGACTAGCGGGTCCCAGCAGCGGGGAGCTGTTTTTT. Amino acids: CAISKGLAGPSSGELFF.

V gene TRBV25-1 combines with J gene TRBJ1-1; D is possibly TRBD1 (6 bases). The ends were cut back, 4 bases at V and 4 bases at J, with 19 bases in the middle. In germline, CDR1 is MGHDK, CDR2 SYGVNS. The CDR3 extends over 16 amino acids. CDR3 coding DNA: TGTGCCAGCAGTGCACGACAGGTTTCCCCCCCCACTGAAGCTTTCTTT. It translates to CASSARQVSPPTEAFF.

This sequence joins TRBV4-1 and TRBJ2-7; D not certain. Germline CDR1 and CDR2: MGHRA and YSYEKL. The CDR3 sequence is 13 residues long. V lost 0 bases, J lost 4 bases, and 7 bases lay in between. This CDR3 reads CASSQDARYEQYF. The CDR3, as DNA: TGCGCCAGCAGCCAAGATGCGAGGTACGAGCAGTACTTC.

The chain uses TRBV29-1 and TRBJ2-7; 9 bases are a match to TRBD2. In germline, CDR1 is SQVTM, CDR2 ANQGSEA. The length of the CDR3 is 16 residues. J was trimmed by 2 bases and V by 7 bases; bases with no gene match: 15. The CDR3 DNA is TGCAGCGCCCGGGCGGGAGGGACAGCTGAACCCTACGAGCAGTACTTC. This sequence encodes CSARAGGTAEPYEQYF.

J is TRBJ1-4 and V is TRBV27; D is perhaps TRBD1 (6 bases). The germline V gene encodes CDR1 MNHEY and CDR2 SMNVEV (reference sequence). The CDR3 has 15 amino acids. V gave up 6 bases and J gave up 3 bases, with 14 bases separating them. This CDR3 is CASSLRGRSNEKLFF. Written as DNA, the CDR3 is TGTGCCAGCAGCCTCAGGGGACGGTCTAATGAAAAACTGTTTTTT.

This chain connects TRBV10-1 to TRBJ1-1, with 8 bases fitting TRBD1. This CDR3 is built from 15 residues. Trimming removed 6 bases from V and 3 bases from J; junction bases left unmatched: 9. Germline CDR1 and CDR2: WNHNN and SYGVQD (reference sequence). CDR3 amino acids: CASSDTGGPDTEAFF. CDR3 coding DNA: TGCGCCAGCAGCGATACAGGGGGTCCGGACACTGAAGCTTTCTTT.